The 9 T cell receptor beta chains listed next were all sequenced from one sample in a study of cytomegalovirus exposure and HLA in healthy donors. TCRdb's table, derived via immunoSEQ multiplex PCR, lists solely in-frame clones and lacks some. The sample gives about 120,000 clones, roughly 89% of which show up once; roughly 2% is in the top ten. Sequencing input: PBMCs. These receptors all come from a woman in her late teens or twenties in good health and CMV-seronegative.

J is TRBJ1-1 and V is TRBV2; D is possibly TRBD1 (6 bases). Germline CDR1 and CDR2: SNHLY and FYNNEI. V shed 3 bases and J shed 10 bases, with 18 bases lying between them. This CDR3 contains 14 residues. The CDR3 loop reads CASSDKVYRAGAFF. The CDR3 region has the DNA TGTGCCAGCAGTGATAAGGTTTACAGGGCGGGAGCTTTCTTT.

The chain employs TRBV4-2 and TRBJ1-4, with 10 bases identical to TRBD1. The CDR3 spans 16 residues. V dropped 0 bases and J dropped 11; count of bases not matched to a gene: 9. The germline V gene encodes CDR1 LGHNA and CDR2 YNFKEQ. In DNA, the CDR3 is TGTGCCAGCAGCCAAGAGTACGGGACAGGGGCCGTGAAACTGTTTTTT. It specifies CASSQEYGTGAVKLFF.

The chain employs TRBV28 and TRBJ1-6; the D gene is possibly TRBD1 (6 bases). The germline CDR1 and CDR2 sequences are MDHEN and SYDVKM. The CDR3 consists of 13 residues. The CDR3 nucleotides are TGTGGTGTCAGGGGAACCTATAATTCACCCCTCCACTTT. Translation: CGVRGTYNSPLHF.

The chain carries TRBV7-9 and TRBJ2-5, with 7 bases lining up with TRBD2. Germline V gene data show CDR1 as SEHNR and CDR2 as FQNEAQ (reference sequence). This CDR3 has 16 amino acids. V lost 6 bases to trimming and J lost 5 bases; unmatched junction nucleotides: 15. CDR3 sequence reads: CASSLPLAARDETQYF. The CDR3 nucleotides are TGTGCCAGCAGTCTCCCCCTAGCGGCTCGAGATGAGACCCAGTACTTC.

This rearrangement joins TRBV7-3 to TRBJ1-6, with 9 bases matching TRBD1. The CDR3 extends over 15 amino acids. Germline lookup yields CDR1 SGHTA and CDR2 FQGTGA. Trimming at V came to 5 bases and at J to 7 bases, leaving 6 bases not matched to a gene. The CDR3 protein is CASSQGTGTNSPLHF. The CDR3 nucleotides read TGTGCCAGCAGCCAAGGGACAGGGACGAATTCACCCCTCCACTTT.

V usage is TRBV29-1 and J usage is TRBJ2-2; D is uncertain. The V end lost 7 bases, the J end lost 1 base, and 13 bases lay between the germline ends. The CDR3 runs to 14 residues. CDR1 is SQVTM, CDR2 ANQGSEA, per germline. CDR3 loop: CSAGARLNTGELFF. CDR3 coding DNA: TGCAGCGCCGGCGCACGACTGAACACCGGGGAGCTGTTTTTT.

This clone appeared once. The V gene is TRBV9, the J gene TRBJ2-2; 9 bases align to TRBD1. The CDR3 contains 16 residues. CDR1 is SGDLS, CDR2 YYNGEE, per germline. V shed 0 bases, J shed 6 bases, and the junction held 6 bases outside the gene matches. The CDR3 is CASSVDPGQGPGELFF. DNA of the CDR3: TGTGCCAGCAGCGTAGACCCGGGACAGGGACCCGGGGAGCTGTTTTTT. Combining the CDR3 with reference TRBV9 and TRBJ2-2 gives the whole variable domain DSGVTQTPKHLITATGQRVTLRCSPRSGDLSVYWYQQSLDQGLQFLIQYYNGEERAKGNILERFSAQQFPDLHSELNLSSLELGDSALYFCASSVDPGQGPGELFFGEGSRLTVL.

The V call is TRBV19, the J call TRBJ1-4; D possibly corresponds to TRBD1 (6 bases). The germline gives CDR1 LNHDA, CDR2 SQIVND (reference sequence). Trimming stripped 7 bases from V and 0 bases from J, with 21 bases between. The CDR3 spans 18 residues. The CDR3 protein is CASTPGWGTPATNEKLFF. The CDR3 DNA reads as TGTGCCAGTACCCCGGGTTGGGGGACACCTGCAACTAATGAAAAACTGTTTTTT. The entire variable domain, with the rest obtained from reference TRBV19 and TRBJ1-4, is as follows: DGGITQSPKYLFRKEGQNVTLSCEQNLNHDAMYWYRQDPGQGLRLIYYSQIVNDFQKGDIAEGYSVSREKKESFPLTVTSAQKNPTAFYLCASTPGWGTPATNEKLFFGSGTQLSVL.

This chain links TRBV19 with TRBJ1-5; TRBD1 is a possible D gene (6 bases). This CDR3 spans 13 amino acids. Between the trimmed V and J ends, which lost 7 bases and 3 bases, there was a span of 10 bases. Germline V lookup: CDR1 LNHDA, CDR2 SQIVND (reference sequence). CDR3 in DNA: TGTGCCAGTAATCAGGGGACCAATCAGCCCCAGCATTTT. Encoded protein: CASNQGTNQPQHF.